This is a list of T cell receptor beta chains from one sample in a study of blood T cells in healthy people across ages. MiXCR was run by TCRdb on the 5' RACE reads, yielding one entry per CDR3 protein. The profile shows around 2 million distinct CDR3 sequences, around 40% of them singletons. What was sequenced was blood. All receptors come from a human donor in good health. CDR3s include the opening cysteine and the closing phenylalanine or tryptophan. The D gene is left open where the match is weak. The size entry is marked missing in some rows and otherwise reads once, few, many or a size class.

CDR3aa	CDR3nt	v_gene	d_gene	j_gene	abundance
CASSEGPNTDTQYF	TGTGCCAGCAGTGAGGGGCCCAACACAGATACGCAGTATTTT	TRBV6-1	.	TRBJ2-3	.
CSASRAGGTDTQYF	TGCAGTGCTAGTCGAGCGGGCGGCACAGATACGCAGTATTTT	TRBV20-1	.	TRBJ2-3	.
CASSLDSGQGLYGYTF	TGTGCCAGCAGCTTAGATTCAGGACAGGGTCTCTATGGCTACACCTTC	TRBV7-8	TRBD1	TRBJ1-2	few
CSVDSGTEAFF	TGCAGCGTCGATAGTGGCACTGAAGCTTTCTTT	TRBV29-1	.	TRBJ1-1	.
CASSPRTNYEQYF	TGCGCCAGCAGCCCCAGGACAAACTACGAGCAGTACTTC	TRBV5-1	.	TRBJ2-7	.
CASRPITDTQYF	TGTGCCAGCAGACCAATTACAGATACGCAGTATTTT	TRBV7-2	.	TRBJ2-3	.
CASSFPGLALHSQQFF	TGTGCCAGCAGCTTTCCGGGACTAGCGCTTCATAGTCAGCAGTTCTTC	TRBV7-9	TRBD2	TRBJ2-1	once
CASSQDLQARQPQHF	TGCGCCAGCAGCCAAGATTTACAGGCTCGTCAGCCCCAGCATTTT	TRBV4-1	.	TRBJ1-5	.
CASSHLRGGSYNSPLHF	TGCGCCAGCAGCCACCTGAGAGGGGGCTCCTATAATTCACCCCTCCACTTT	TRBV4-3	.	TRBJ1-6	few
CASSLGQGYAGYTF	TGTGCCAGCAGCTTGGGTCAGGGGTATGCGGGCTACACCTTC	TRBV7-2	.	TRBJ1-2	once
CSGQTGGGEQYF	TGCAGCGGACAGACGGGGGGCGGCGAGCAGTACTTC	TRBV29-1	.	TRBJ2-7	.
CAISEVRGSYNEQFF	TGTGCCATCAGTGAGGTACGAGGCTCCTACAATGAGCAGTTCTTC	TRBV10-3	.	TRBJ2-1	few
CSVLGTNIQETQYF	TGCAGCGTTCTCGGGACGAACATCCAAGAGACCCAGTACTTC	TRBV29-1	.	TRBJ2-5	.
CSARPESNRGYGYTF	TGCAGTGCTAGACCCGAATCGAACAGGGGCTATGGCTACACCTTC	TRBV20-1	TRBD1	TRBJ1-2	.
CASSLRGHNQPQHF	TGTGCCAGCAGCTTAAGAGGTCACAATCAGCCCCAGCATTTT	TRBV7-2	.	TRBJ1-5	few
CASRQNRGLYSNQPQHF	TGTGCCAGCAGGCAGAACAGGGGCTTGTATAGCAATCAGCCCCAGCATTTT	TRBV7-8	TRBD1	TRBJ1-5	.
CASSQQGIRGSYEQYF	TGTGCCAGCAGCCAACAGGGGATAAGGGGCTCCTACGAGCAGTACTTC	TRBV7-6	TRBD1	TRBJ2-7	.
CASSPPGQPNTEAFF	TGTGCCAGCTCACCACCAGGACAGCCGAACACTGAAGCTTTCTTT	TRBV18	.	TRBJ1-1	.
CASSQEGDGSYEQYF	TGTGCCAGCAGCCAAGAGGGGGACGGATCCTACGAGCAGTACTTC	TRBV4-2	.	TRBJ2-7	.
CASSWGSGGGYEQYF	TGTGCCAGCAGCTGGGGTAGCGGGGGTGGGTACGAGCAGTACTTC	TRBV7-2	TRBD2	TRBJ2-7	.
CASSLEVNPNSPLHF	TGTGCCAGCAGCTTAGAGGTTAATCCGAATTCACCCCTCCACTTT	TRBV7-9	.	TRBJ1-6	.
CASSQGTETSPLHF	TGTGCCAGCAGCCAAGGGACAGAAACCTCACCCCTCCACTTT	TRBV3-1	.	TRBJ1-6	many
CAGSSVLGRSSSYEQYF	TGTGCCGGTAGCTCCGTTCTGGGCCGATCCAGCTCCTACGAGCAGTACTTC	TRBV12-3/TRBV12-4	.	TRBJ2-7	.
CASSLRTAASQETQYF	TGCGCCAGCAGCCTAAGGACAGCCGCCTCCCAAGAGACCCAGTACTTC	TRBV5-1	.	TRBJ2-5	.
CSVNQGKGATSTDTQYF	TGCAGCGTTAATCAGGGGAAGGGGGCAACCAGCACAGATACGCAGTATTTT	TRBV29-1	TRBD1	TRBJ2-3	.
CASSRDPLKPLHF	TGTGCCAGTAGCCGGGACCCCCTGAAACCCCTCCACTTT	TRBV19	.	TRBJ1-6	few
CSQDRDHNEQFF	TGCAGCCAGGACAGAGATCACAATGAGCAGTTCTTC	TRBV29-1	.	TRBJ2-1	few
CASRPQGGQPQHF	TGTGCCAGCAGGCCGCAGGGAGGGCAGCCCCAGCATTTT	TRBV6-2/TRBV6-3	.	TRBJ1-5	few
CASSLADGAYNEQFF	TGTGCCAGCAGTTTAGCCGACGGAGCCTACAATGAGCAGTTCTTC	TRBV12-3/TRBV12-4	.	TRBJ2-1	once
CASSAVAEDGYTF	TGCGCCAGCAGCGCGGTCGCTGAGGATGGCTACACCTTC	TRBV5-1	.	TRBJ1-2	few
CSATGLAARSGELFF	TGCAGTGCGACTGGACTTGCGGCGAGGTCCGGGGAGCTGTTTTTT	TRBV20-1	.	TRBJ2-2	.
CSVVGSGSLVLNEQFF	TGCAGCGTTGTGGGGTCAGGGTCCTTAGTTTTAAATGAGCAGTTCTTC	TRBV29-1	.	TRBJ2-1	few
CSVVASGGDTQYF	TGCAGCGTTGTTGCTAGCGGGGGTGATACGCAGTATTTT	TRBV29-1	TRBD2	TRBJ2-3	.
CASRNSGGSYEQYF	TGTGCCAGCAGGAATTCCGGGGGCTCCTACGAGCAGTACTTC	TRBV7-8	.	TRBJ2-7	.
CASSQGFLSRGADTEAFF	TGCGCCAGCAGCCAAGGCTTCCTCTCTCGGGGCGCCGACACTGAAGCTTTCTTT	TRBV4-1	.	TRBJ1-1	many
CASSFRGHYGYTF	TGTGCCAGCAGCTTTCGGGGGCACTATGGCTACACCTTC	TRBV7-2	.	TRBJ1-2	few
CASSARQGQGEQYF	TGTGCCAGCAGCGCCCGACAGGGGCAAGGGGAGCAGTACTTC	TRBV9	TRBD1	TRBJ2-4	few
CASSLAMGKNIQYF	TGTGCCAGCAGCTTAGCGATGGGCAAAAACATTCAGTACTTC	TRBV7-2	.	TRBJ2-4	few
CASSYVDSNQPQHF	TGTGCCAGCAGTTACGTTGACAGTAATCAGCCCCAGCATTTT	TRBV6-2/TRBV6-3	.	TRBJ1-5	few
CSAIRDSYGYTF	TGCAGCGCTATCAGGGACAGTTATGGCTACACCTTC	TRBV29-1	TRBD1	TRBJ1-2	many
CASSQDGQSYEQYF	TGCGCCAGCAGCCAAGATGGCCAGAGCTACGAGCAGTACTTC	TRBV4-1	.	TRBJ2-7	few
CASGLDSSAYEQYF	TGTGCTAGTGGTTTGGACTCTAGTGCGTACGAGCAGTACTTC	TRBV12-5	.	TRBJ2-7	few
CSVEGEGRPETQYF	TGCAGCGTTGAAGGTGAGGGACGTCCAGAGACCCAGTACTTC	TRBV29-1	.	TRBJ2-5	.
CSVRGGGYNEQFF	TGCAGTGTTAGGGGGGGCGGGTACAATGAGCAGTTCTTC	TRBV20-1	.	TRBJ2-1	.
CASSNVEGPPYF	TGTGCCAGCAGTAACGTCGAGGGCCCACCGTACTTC	TRBV6-5	.	TRBJ2-5	few
CASRSSYPSTQYF	TGTGCCAGCAGGTCATCCTACCCCAGCACGCAGTATTTT	TRBV12-3/TRBV12-4	.	TRBJ2-3	few
CASSQLQGAIHEQYF	TGTGCCAGCAGCCAGCTACAGGGGGCTATCCACGAGCAGTACTTC	TRBV3-1	TRBD1	TRBJ2-7	.
CAISVGTANNEQFF	TGTGCCATCAGTGTAGGGACAGCAAACAATGAGCAGTTCTTC	TRBV10-3	TRBD1	TRBJ2-1	few
CASSWRDSGILAKNIQYF	TGTGCCAGCAGCTGGCGGGACAGCGGAATACTAGCCAAAAACATTCAGTACTTC	TRBV6-2/TRBV6-3	.	TRBJ2-4	.
CASSLQGEPFF	TGTGCCAGCAGCCTACAGGGGGAACCGTTTTTT	TRBV7-2	TRBD1	TRBJ1-4	.
CASGVGSSYEQYF	TGTGCTAGTGGTGTCGGATCCTCCTACGAGCAGTACTTC	TRBV12-5	.	TRBJ2-7	once